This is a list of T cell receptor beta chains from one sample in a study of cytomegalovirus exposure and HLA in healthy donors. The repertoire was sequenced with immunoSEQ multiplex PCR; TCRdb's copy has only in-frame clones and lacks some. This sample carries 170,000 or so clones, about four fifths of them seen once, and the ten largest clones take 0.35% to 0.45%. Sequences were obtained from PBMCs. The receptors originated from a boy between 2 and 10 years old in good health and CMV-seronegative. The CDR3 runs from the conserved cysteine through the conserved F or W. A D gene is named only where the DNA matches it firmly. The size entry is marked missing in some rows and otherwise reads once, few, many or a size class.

CASSQVIAGGYGYTF,TGCGCCAGCAGCCAAGTTATCGCGGGAGGTTATGGCTACACCTTC,TRBV4-1,TRBJ1-2,NA,NA
CATLTGFGAAKETQYF,TGTGCCACCCTCACAGGGTTCGGTGCCGCAAAAGAGACCCAGTACTTC,TRBV2,TRBJ2-5,NA,NA
CASSLGRAAYEQYF,TGTGCCAGCAGTTTAGGGCGGGCGGCCTACGAGCAGTACTTC,TRBV27,TRBJ2-7,NA,NA
CASASGTDTGELFF,TGTGCCAGTGCATCGGGGACAGACACCGGGGAGCTGTTTTTT,TRBV19,TRBJ2-2,NA,TRBD1
CAISGGTGGNTEAFF,TGTGCCATCAGTGGCGGGACAGGGGGGAACACTGAAGCTTTCTTT,TRBV10-3,TRBJ1-1,NA,TRBD1
CASSGTTVNTEAFF,TGCGCCAGCAGTGGAACCACAGTGAACACTGAAGCTTTCTTT,TRBV10-2,TRBJ1-1,NA,NA
CAISDGTSGDEQFF,TGTGCCATCAGTGACGGGACTAGTGGGGATGAGCAGTTCTTC,TRBV10-3,TRBJ2-1,NA,TRBD2
CASSLAGGYEQYF,TGTGCCAGCAGCTTAGCGGGCGGGTACGAGCAGTACTTC,TRBV7-9,TRBJ2-7,NA,NA
CASSYGTVSGYGYTF,TGTGCCAGCAGCTATGGGACAGTTTCCGGCTATGGCTACACCTTC,TRBV5-6,TRBJ1-2,few,TRBD1
CSAPGGVPAFF,TGCAGTGCTCCCGGAGGGGTTCCCGCTTTCTTT,TRBV20-1,TRBJ1-1,NA,NA
CASSLGPVASPYEQYF,TGTGCCAGCAGCTTAGGCCCCGTGGCTTCGCCCTACGAGCAGTACTTC,TRBV7-6,TRBJ2-7,NA,NA
CASSEPGGDTQYF,TGCGCCAGCAGTGAACCGGGAGGGGATACGCAGTATTTT,TRBV10-1,TRBJ2-3,NA,TRBD2
CASSERIWLAGAGDEQFF,TGTGCCAGCAGTGAACGAATCTGGCTAGCGGGTGCGGGGGATGAGCAGTTCTTC,TRBV6-1,TRBJ2-1,NA,TRBD2
CSALLAGVSYEQYF,TGCAGCGCCTTACTAGCGGGTGTCTCCTACGAGCAGTACTTC,TRBV29-1,TRBJ2-7,NA,TRBD2
CASSLLAVNTGELFF,TGTGCCAGCAGCTTACTAGCGGTGAACACCGGGGAGCTGTTTTTT,TRBV5-4,TRBJ2-2,NA,TRBD2
CASSEWGLHNEQFF,TGCGCCAGCAGTGAGTGGGGACTTCACAATGAGCAGTTCTTC,TRBV10-1,TRBJ2-1,NA,NA
CASSVFETGHGYTF,TGTGCCAGCAGTGTGTTCGAGACAGGGCATGGCTACACCTTC,TRBV2,TRBJ1-2,NA,TRBD1
CASSRTTGITYEQYF,TGTGCCAGCAGCCGCACTACAGGGATCACCTACGAGCAGTACTTC,TRBV14,TRBJ2-7,NA,NA
CASGLPRQGVGEQYF,TGTGCTAGTGGTTTGCCCAGACAGGGGGTAGGGGAGCAGTACTTC,TRBV12-5,TRBJ2-7,NA,TRBD1
CASSDLGERGTSGTYEQYF,TGTGCCAGCAGTGACCTGGGGGAGAGGGGGACTAGCGGGACCTACGAGCAGTACTTC,TRBV2,TRBJ2-7,NA,TRBD2
CASNEGGNTGELFF,TGTGCCAGTAACGAGGGAGGGAACACCGGGGAGCTGTTTTTT,TRBV19,TRBJ2-2,NA,NA
CASSFRGTSGRANTGELFF,TGCGCCAGCAGCTTTCGAGGGACTAGCGGGAGGGCAAACACCGGGGAGCTGTTTTTT,TRBV5-1,TRBJ2-2,NA,TRBD2
CASSLAGGTDTQYF,TGTGCCAGCAGTCTAGCGGGAGGGACAGATACGCAGTATTTT,TRBV28,TRBJ2-3,NA,TRBD2
CASSPWASGRIGELFF,TGTGCCAGCTCACCATGGGCTAGCGGGAGAATCGGGGAGCTGTTTTTT,TRBV18,TRBJ2-2,NA,TRBD2
CASSKDRVSFSGANVLTF,TGTGCCAGCAGCAAGGACAGGGTATCGTTCTCTGGGGCCAACGTCCTGACTTTC,TRBV13,TRBJ2-6,NA,TRBD1
CASIPTGESEKLFF,TGTGCCAGTATCCCGACAGGGGAAAGTGAAAAACTGTTTTTT,TRBV19,TRBJ1-4,NA,TRBD1
CASSEGGGLAGETQYF,TGTGCCAGCAGTGAAGGCGGAGGACTAGCGGGAGAGACCCAGTACTTC,TRBV2,TRBJ2-5,NA,TRBD2